A single sample is the source of the 20 T cell receptor beta chains below, sequenced in a study of EBV T-cell therapy then PD-1 blockade in nasopharyngeal carcinoma. The sample's treatment: AdE1-LMPpoly-expanded autologous EBV-specific T-cell therapy followed by anti-PD-1 nivolumab. These receptors have no identified antigens. Produced via immunoSEQ multiplex PCR; TCRdb's table is partial and in-frame only. This sample has under 25,000 clones, with less than 90% found just once. Sequencing used CD8+ T cells from blood, obtained at roughly day 33 from a patient whose treatment included autologous EBV-specific T cells and nivolumab. These receptor sequences come from a man between 40 and 49 years old with nasopharyngeal carcinoma.

The chain joins TRBV25-1 to TRBJ1-1; unclear D gene. Germline V gene lookup returns CDR1 MGHDK and CDR2 SYGVNS. The CDR3 totals 13 residues. V shed 2 bases and J shed 0 bases, with 4 bases lying between them. The CDR3 nucleotides read TGTGCCAGCAGTGAAGGCCTGAACACTGAAGCTTTCTTT. Residues: CASSEGLNTEAFF.

This clone has just one count. The V call is TRBV27, the J call TRBJ2-2; D gene uncertain. Per germline, CDR1 MNHEY and CDR2 SMNVEV (reference sequence). The CDR3 runs to 15 residues. V lost 3 bases to trimming and J lost 2 bases, with 10 bases between them. The CDR3 reads CASSFRAPNTGELFF. The CDR3 nucleotides are TGTGCCAGCAGTTTTCGGGCCCCTAACACCGGGGAGCTGTTTTTT.

The chain uses TRBV7-3 and TRBJ2-2; D perhaps matches TRBD1 (5 bases). The CDR3 sequence is 16 residues long. Germline V gene lookup returns CDR1 SGHTA and CDR2 FQGTGA. V was shortened by 6 bases and J by 5 bases, with 19 bases between the two germline ends. This chain's CDR3 is CASRIIWGSSTGELFF. CDR3 bases: TGTGCCAGCAGAATAATTTGGGGCAGCTCAACCGGGGAGCTGTTTTTT.

V is TRBV11-2 and J is TRBJ2-1; D is perhaps TRBD2 (5 bases). V lost 4 bases and J lost 6, with 19 bases in between. This CDR3 has 16 residues. Germline V gene lookup returns CDR1 SGHAT and CDR2 FQNNGV. The CDR3, as DNA: TGTGCCAGCAGCTCGCCCGGTGAGGAAGAGGGCAATGAGCAGTTCTTC. The encoded protein is CASSSPGEEEGNEQFF.

The chain combines TRBV6-1 with TRBJ1-3; 7 nucleotides match TRBD1. This CDR3 is built from 15 residues. J lost 4 bases, V lost 2 bases, and 5 bases had no gene match. Germline V gene sequence: CDR1 MNHNS, CDR2 SASEGT. This CDR3 reads CASSEKGAGGNTIYF. CDR3 DNA sequence: TGTGCCAGCAGTGAAAAGGGGGCAGGAGGAAACACCATATATTTT.

This chain uses TRBV5-4 with TRBJ2-7; possible D gene TRBD2, 6 bases. The germline gives CDR1 SGHNT, CDR2 YYREEE (reference sequence). This CDR3 contains 15 residues. V shed 3 bases and J shed 2 bases, with 15 bases lying between them. CDR3 loop: CASSSRDSQAYEQYF. The CDR3 DNA reads TGTGCCAGCAGCTCCCGGGACTCCCAAGCCTACGAGCAGTACTTC.

V gene TRBV7-9 combines with J gene TRBJ1-1; a possible D gene is TRBD1 (5 bases). Germline V gene sequence: CDR1 SEHNR, CDR2 FQNEAQ (reference sequence). The V gene lost 11 bases and the J gene lost 1 base, with 8 bases spanning the gap. The CDR3 contains 11 residues. The CDR3 loop is CASGGNTEAFF. The CDR3 nucleotides read TGTGCCTCCGGGGGGAACACTGAAGCTTTCTTT.

The gene calls are TRBV6-5 and TRBJ1-3, with 9 bases matching TRBD1. The ends lost 2 bases at V and 2 bases at J; junction bases unmatched: 4. The CDR3 covers 16 residues. Germline CDR1 and CDR2: MNHEY and SVGAGI. CDR3 nucleotide sequence: TGTGCCAGCAGTTACCACGGACAGGGGACTGGAAACACCATATATTTT. Translation: CASSYHGQGTGNTIYF.

The rearrangement joins TRBV7-9 to TRBJ1-6; D is perhaps TRBD1 (5 bases). This CDR3 region has 14 residues. Germline lookup yields CDR1 SEHNR and CDR2 FQNEAQ (reference sequence). Trimming stripped 7 bases from V and 6 bases from J, with 13 bases between. CDR3 region: CASTPGQSNSPLHF. For the CDR3, the DNA is TGTGCCAGCACCCCGGGGCAGAGTAATTCACCCCTCCACTTT.

The chain recombines TRBV6-4 with TRBJ2-3, with D perhaps TRBD2 (6 bases). The CDR3 consists of 15 residues. Germline V CDR1 and CDR2: MRHNA, SNTAGT. V lost 3 bases and J 0 bases, leaving 10 bases between the germline ends. DNA of the CDR3: TGTGCCAGCAGTGAGGGTCTAGCGAGCACAGATACGCAGTATTTT. This encodes CASSEGLASTDTQYF.

The V and J genes are TRBV27 and TRBJ2-3, with 7 bases lining up with TRBD2. Germline-derived CDR1 and CDR2 are MNHEY and SMNVEV (reference sequence). The CDR3 runs 14 residues. The V gene end was trimmed by 6 bases and the J gene end by 4 bases; junction bases not matched to a gene: 7. This CDR3 is CASSPPGRADTQYF. CDR3 nucleotides: TGTGCCAGCAGCCCACCTGGGAGGGCAGATACGCAGTATTTT.

V gene TRBV3-1 (or the pseudogene TRBV3-2) combines with J gene TRBJ2-5, with D tentatively TRBD2 (5 bases). The CDR3 has 13 residues. Trimming cost V 5 bases and J 2 bases, with 9 bases left between them. Germline CDR1 and CDR2: LGHDT and YNNKEL (reference sequence). In nucleotides, the CDR3 is TGTGCCAGCAGCGACTACTTACAAGAGACCCAGTACTTC. The encoded protein is CASSDYLQETQYF.

This chain joins TRBV9 and TRBJ1-6; possible D gene TRBD1, 5 bases. Germline-derived CDR1 and CDR2 are SGDLS and YYNGEE. The V gene lost 0 bases and the J gene lost 3 bases, with 16 bases spanning the gap. This CDR3 has 18 amino acids. The CDR3 spells CASSVGGEGESYNSPLHF. As DNA, the CDR3 is TGTGCCAGCAGCGTAGGAGGGGAAGGAGAGAGCTATAATTCACCCCTCCACTTT. Full variable domain (rest looked up from reference TRBV9 and TRBJ1-6): DSGVTQTPKHLITATGQRVTLRCSPRSGDLSVYWYQQSLDQGLQFLIQYYNGEERAKGNILERFSAQQFPDLHSELNLSSLELGDSALYFCASSVGGEGESYNSPLHFGNGTRLTVT.

The V gene is TRBV19, the J gene TRBJ2-5, with D perhaps TRBD1 (6 bases). The CDR3 runs 14 residues. Germline CDR1 and CDR2: LNHDA and SQIVND (reference sequence). Trimming shortened V by 5 bases and J by 4 bases, and 14 bases separated the two germline ends. CDR3 region: CASSGQGLIETQYF. The CDR3 nucleotides read TGTGCCAGTAGTGGCCAGGGGCTAATAGAGACCCAGTACTTC.

This chain links TRBV28 with TRBJ1-2; D not resolved. The CDR3 length is 14 residues. Trimming shortened V by 7 bases and J by 4 bases, and 16 bases separated the two germline ends. Germline assignment: CDR1 MDHEN and CDR2 SYDVKM. The CDR3 coding sequence is TGTGCCAGCACCGAGAGGTTAGGCCTCTATGGCTACACCTTC. Translating gives CASTERLGLYGYTF.

The V call is TRBV7-6, the J call TRBJ1-2; D perhaps matches TRBD1 (5 bases). Germline V gene data show CDR1 as SGHVS and CDR2 as FNYEAQ. The ends were cut back, 5 bases at V and 2 bases at J, with 15 bases in the middle. CDR3 length: 15 residues. The CDR3 loop reads CASSPGGERNYGYTF. The CDR3 nucleotides read TGTGCCAGCAGCCCGGGGGGGGAGAGAAACTATGGCTACACCTTC.

The chain recombines TRBV2 with TRBJ1-5; tentative D call: TRBD1 (5 bases). Germline V lookup: CDR1 SNHLY, CDR2 FYNNEI. The V and J ends lost 5 bases and 0 bases respectively, with 14 bases between them. The CDR3 consists of 16 residues. As DNA, the CDR3 is TGTGCCAGCAGTCCGGGGCAGTCATATAGCAATCAGCCCCAGCATTTT. It translates to CASSPGQSYSNQPQHF.

The chain links TRBV5-6 to TRBJ1-4; the match to TRBD1 covers 7 bases. Germline lookup yields CDR1 SGHDT and CDR2 YYEEEE. V shed 3 bases and J 7 bases; nucleotides not matched to a gene: 6. The CDR3 runs 14 residues. The CDR3 loop is CASSSRTGGEKLFF. CDR3 coding DNA: TGTGCCAGCAGCTCAAGGACAGGCGGTGAAAAACTGTTTTTT.

The V and J genes are TRBV5-1 and TRBJ2-7; D not resolved. The V gene's germline CDR1 is SGHRS and CDR2 YFSETQ. Deletions cut 5 bases from V and 3 bases from J, with 9 bases between. The CDR3 sequence is 12 residues long. The CDR3 loop reads CASRGFGYEQYF. Here the CDR3 DNA reads TGCGCCAGCAGGGGCTTCGGCTACGAGCAGTACTTC.

The genes are TRBV13 and TRBJ2-7; D might be TRBD2 (6 bases). The CDR3 runs to 15 residues. Germline CDR1 PRHDT, CDR2 FYEKMQ (reference sequence). Trimming stripped 6 bases from V and 0 bases from J, with 15 bases between. CDR3 sequence reads: CASRAEGPSSYEQYF. The CDR3 DNA sequence: TGTGCCAGCAGAGCGGAGGGGCCCAGCTCCTACGAGCAGTACTTC.